Below, one T cell receptor beta chain is given with its context. Antigen: not known. Sorted-subset replicate PCR reactions were performed with around 210 ng DNA, corresponding to 30,000 or so T cell genomes. The data were produced by immunoSEQ multiplex PCR, yet TCRdb's version contains in-frame clones alone and is incomplete. This repertoire shows about 1.5 million clones, 95% to 99% found once; its top ten account for approximately 0.45%. The data were taken from a study of shared clonotypes between healthy human individuals. Germline V gene sequence: CDR1 MNHEY, CDR2 SVGAGI. V shed 6 bases and J 7 bases; nucleotides not matched to a gene: 3. This CDR3 contains 15 residues. Study outcomes and limitations: Although depth was large, rarefaction showed that sequencing of the sorted subsets was incomplete. Across subsets, estimated richness was generally greater for naive than for memory populations.

Into CD45RA+ naive and CD45RA-negative memory subsets, the CD4+ cells were split. This receptor was taken from a young man in good health. The sequencing input was naive CD4+ T cells sorted from blood. Subset described: CD45RA+ positively selected. The J gene is TRBJ2-2, the V gene TRBV6-5, with 15 bases matching TRBD2. The CDR3 bases are TGTGCCAGCAGCGGACTAGCGGGAGGGGGCGGGGAGCTGTTTTTT. It codes for CASSGLAGGGGELFF.